This TCR beta chain is drawn from a study of T cells in Graves' hyperthyroidism and ophthalmopathy. Study outcomes and limitations: Clonotypes that were expanded in thyroid above 0.001 mostly appeared in blood too. Ophthalmopathy was identified by the model a median roughly six months ahead of onset.

Trimming took 7 bases from V and 5 from J; bases not matched to a gene: 10. The CDR3 spans 14 residues. The V gene's germline CDR1 is LNHDA and CDR2 SQIVND (reference sequence). Researchers amplified the TCR beta CDR3 regions from RNA transcripts. The TCR CDR3 was amplified in a first-round RT-PCR using the HTBI primer set. Each CDR3 protein is one row after TCRdb ran MiXCR on the multiplex PCR reads. The sample has a few hundred thousand distinct CDR3 sequences, about half seen once. Details on this clonotype: Its cognate antigen is unknown.

The TCR originated in a woman aged 18-29 years with Graves' hyperthyroidism. The chain has TRBV19 and TRBJ2-5, with 7 nucleotides matching TRBD2. Sample: peripheral blood or thyroid tissue (not recorded which). As DNA, the CDR3 is TGTGCCAGTATGGGGCGGGAGCCCCGGGAGACCCAGTACTTC. The encoded protein is CASMGREPRETQYF.